A selection of T cell receptor beta chains follows, all from one sample in a study of T cell repertoires in cytomegalovirus infection. TCRdb reanalysed the reads using MiXCR and keeps one entry per CDR3 protein. The sample includes around 190,000 distinct CDR3 sequences, around 15% of them seen just once. Sequenced sample: PBMCs. The receptors were gathered from a human donor in good health (CMV status not recorded). Some clones in this sample may be carry-over from other donors' samples. Both conserved end residues are part of each CDR3. D genes are given only for firm matches. Not every row has a clone size; where given, it reads once, few, many or a size class.

D	size	V	J	CDR3	DNA
-	many	TRBV7-2	TRBJ1-2	CASSLGFGSGRGYGYTF	TGTGCCAGCAGCTTAGGATTTGGGAGCGGAAGAGGCTATGGCTACACCTTC
TRBD1	-	TRBV12-5	TRBJ1-1	CASGLIPGQGLNTEAFF	TGTGCTAGTGGTTTGATACCGGGACAGGGGCTGAACACTGAAGCTTTCTTT
-	-	TRBV19	TRBJ1-2	CASSITPGKGYGYTF	TGTGCCAGTAGTATAACCCCGGGGAAAGGCTATGGCTACACCTTC
-	many	TRBV7-2	TRBJ1-3	CASSLGPIRGNTIYF	TGTGCCAGCAGCTTAGGTCCCATCCGCGGAAACACCATATATTTT
-	-	TRBV29-1	TRBJ2-1	CSVEGLPEQFF	TGCAGCGTTGAAGGCCTCCCCGAGCAGTTCTTC
-	-	TRBV12-3/TRBV12-4	TRBJ1-3	CASTRTRSSGNTIYF	TGTGCCAGCACCAGGACACGGAGCTCTGGAAACACCATATATTTT
TRBD1	many	TRBV7-9	TRBJ2-5	CASSSDRDQETQYF	TGTGCCAGCAGCTCAGACAGGGACCAAGAGACCCAGTACTTC
TRBD2	few	TRBV5-6	TRBJ2-2	CASSLGLAYGELFF	TGTGCCAGCAGCTTGGGACTAGCGTACGGGGAGCTGTTTTTT
TRBD1	many	TRBV10-3	TRBJ1-2	CAISDFLRTGRRKDYGYTF	TGTGCCATCAGTGACTTCTTACGGACAGGGAGAAGGAAGGACTATGGCTACACCTTC
-	few	TRBV27	TRBJ1-1	CASTPSHESDTEAFF	TGTGCCAGCACCCCCTCGCACGAGAGTGACACTGAAGCTTTCTTT
-	-	TRBV19	TRBJ2-4	CASSVYSDSLAKNIQYF	TGTGCCAGTAGTGTTTACAGCGATTCCCTAGCCAAAAACATTCAGTACTTC
-	few	TRBV6-4	TRBJ2-7	CASSDLRQTYEQYF	TGTGCCAGCAGTGACCTACGGCAGACCTACGAGCAGTACTTC
-	few	TRBV6-2/TRBV6-3	TRBJ2-1	CASSPGRRRGNEQFF	TGTGCCAGCAGCCCAGGTAGGAGAAGAGGCAATGAGCAGTTCTTC
-	-	TRBV7-6	TRBJ2-1	CASSVGVPNEQFF	TGTGCCAGCAGCGTAGGGGTCCCCAATGAGCAGTTCTTC
-	-	TRBV5-1	TRBJ1-1	CASSLMTGSPEAFF	TGCGCCAGCAGCTTGATGACGGGGAGTCCTGAAGCTTTCTTT
TRBD1	many	TRBV6-2/TRBV6-3	TRBJ1-2	CASSSRTGGVYGYTF	TGTGCCAGCAGTTCCCGGACAGGGGGCGTCTATGGCTACACCTTC
-	-	TRBV3-1	TRBJ1-1	CASSQVANTEAFF	TGTGCCAGCAGCCAAGTCGCGAACACTGAAGCTTTCTTT